This entry describes one TCR beta chain. Its binding antigen is unknown. Nothing much larger sits one base from this clone, and base qualities are not available. TCRbeta CDR3 regions were amplified from genomic DNA using the immunoSEQ Assay, a bias-controlled multiplex PCR. Concerning the study's data processing: The number of nucleated cells in each sample was estimated by amplification of reference gene primers within the assay. To quantify the absolute abundance of each unique TCRbeta CDR3 rearrangement, sequence reads were collapsed and filtered. Productive Simpson clonality was computed per sample as the square root of Simpson's diversity index over productive rearrangements. TCRdb retrieved this table from immuneACCESS and kept in-frame rearrangements only. Not all clones are present; in checked studies, unresolved V genes account for under half, and no reason is known for the remainder. D and trimming were read from the DNA, whereas the V and J calls and clone size are those reported in that table. The sample data list a few hundred thousand clones, and roughly 84% of these were observed just once. The ten largest clones take up roughly 0.87% of the sample.

The source of the sample is a study of blood T cell repertoires in COVID-19 (TCRdb year 2020). Background for the entire study: Samples covering the acute and convalescent phases of COVID-19 were provided by collaborators in the United States, Italy and Spain. The prospective study material was composed of cDNA or gDNA derived from T cells, B-cell-depleted T cells, or PBMCs. Subjects who had been exposed to COVID-19, were actively infected with it, or had recovered from it provided the deeply sampled blood TCRbeta repertoires that made up the dataset. The repertoires were made available in a free public database intended to serve as a resource for research on the immune response to SARS-CoV-2. The samples were drawn from two sources: the first 160 participants of the ongoing ImmuneRACE study, and fewer than 1,500 subjects contributed by 6 global collaborators. A de-identified subject ID, COVID-19 status, age in years and sex were almost always included in the sample metadata. Where available, HLA class I and class II types were taken from metadata supplied by the sample provider and were not determined by assay-based typing. Findings and caveats that apply to the study as a whole: Clinical and demographic metadata were provided uncurated, with the amount varying by source and participant.

The CDR3, from cysteine to phenylalanine, totals 14 residues. The sequence is cut down to CDR3 DNA, 42 bases in frame from base 1. CDR1 is given as LNHDA and CDR2 as SQIVND, both from the germline V gene (reference sequence). Germline trimming: 2 bases from V, 7 bases from J; junction bases outside gene matches: 7. In Seattle, one collaborating source enrolled patients while the infection was active and tracked those patients longitudinally over the course of disease. Each collaborating institution followed its own protocols to collect whole blood in K2EDTA tubes. Collaborator samples were shipped for TCRbeta analysis as frozen whole blood, isolated PBMCs, or DNA extracted from either sample type.

The material sequenced was peripheral blood. This receptor was obtained from a human donor with COVID-19, enrolled during active disease. The donor label of this sample is uncertain. The chain joins TRBV19 to TRBJ2-7, with TRBD2 matching 8 junction bases. The DNA is as follows: TGTGCCAGTAGTATATTGGGGCTAGCGGGTGAGCAGTACTTC. It is translated as CASSILGLAGEQYF.